This entry is about one TCR beta chain. Its antigen is not known. This record belongs to a study of T cells after yellow fever vaccination. TCRdb passed the 5' RACE reads through MiXCR, listing each CDR3 protein once. The sample contains around 530,000 distinct CDR3 sequences, around 17% of which appear only once. V was pared by 2 bases and J by 0 bases, with 8 bases between. CDR1 is SGHTA and CDR2 is FQGTGA in the germline V gene. This CDR3 is 15 amino acids long. General study results and limits: The booster saw the reappearance of most primary-vaccination clones (approximately 97% CD4, 88% CD8). The appearance of a small share of clonotypes in both CD4 and CD8 compartments was observed.

J is TRBJ2-1 and V is TRBV7-3, with D unclear. This TCR derives from a man younger than 30 who received the YFV17D yellow fever vaccine. This sample comprised PBMCs, obtained 5 days after the first yellow fever vaccination. This CDR3 reads CASSLLPVSYNEQFF. CDR3 coding DNA: TGTGCCAGCAGCTTACTTCCAGTCTCCTACAATGAGCAGTTCTTC.